The 7 T cell receptor beta chains in this list originate from one sample, sequenced in a study of T cell responses to AZD1222 COVID-19 vaccine (dated by TCRdb to the early 2020s). The time point label corresponds to: about 28 days (+/-7) after the second vaccine dose. The library relied on the immunoSEQ multiplex PCR assay. Imported from immuneACCESS, the table was reduced by TCRdb to in-frame sequences with V and J called. These copies leave out some clones; in studies compared against another copy, an unresolved V gene accounts for under half, and the cause of the remainder is not known. This sample gives 120,000 to 150,000 clones in total; approximately 90% of them show up just once. Of the sample, around 3.1% is held by the ten largest clones. This sample comprised peripheral blood, obtained 28 days after the second AZD1222 dose. The origin of the receptors is an adult who received the AZD1222 COVID-19 vaccine.

This clone was seen just once. The CDR3 nucleotides are TGTGCCAGCAGCCAAGGTAATGAGCAGTTCTTC. This translates into CASSQGNEQFF. This rearrangement joins TRBV3-1 (or the pseudogene TRBV3-2) to TRBJ2-1; no reliable D call. The CDR3 contains 11 residues. V was pared by 1 base and J by 7 bases, with 2 bases between. Germline V lookup: CDR1 LGHDT, CDR2 YNNKEL (reference sequence).

This clone has a handful of counts. The genes are TRBV18 and TRBJ1-5; no clear D gene. This CDR3 spans 14 amino acids. Deletions cut 2 bases from V and 0 bases from J, with 5 bases between. Germline loops: CDR1 KGHSH, CDR2 LQKENI. CDR3: CASSPSYSNQPQHF. As DNA, the CDR3 is TGTGCCAGCTCACCATCGTATAGCAATCAGCCCCAGCATTTT.

The chain uses TRBV15 and TRBJ1-6, with D possibly being TRBD1 (6 bases). The CDR3 covers 15 residues. The germline V gene encodes CDR1 LNHNV and CDR2 YYDKDF (reference sequence). The ends were cut back, 0 bases at V and 7 bases at J, with 10 bases in the middle. The CDR3 spells CATSRDRGLNSPLHF. The CDR3 region has the DNA TGTGCCACCAGCAGAGATCGGGGGCTGAATTCACCCCTCCACTTT. The whole variable domain, filled in from reference TRBV15 and TRBJ1-6, reads DAMVIQNPRYQVTQFGKPVTLSCSQTLNHNVMYWYQQKSSQAPKLLFHYYDKDFNNEADTPDNFQSRRPNTSFCFLDIRSPGLGDTAMYLCATSRDRGLNSPLHFGNGTRLTVT.

Notes on this clone: A read error may account for a junction end that differs from germline. The gene calls are TRBV7-2 and TRBJ2-3; D is unresolved. Germline V CDR1 and CDR2: SGHTA, FQGNSA. The CDR3 has 14 residues. CDR3 amino acids: CASSLGWGTDTQYF. The DNA for the CDR3 is TGTGCCAGCAGTTTAGGTTGGGGAACAGATACGCAGTATTTT.

This clone appeared once. This chain joins TRBV3-1 (or the pseudogene TRBV3-2) and TRBJ1-2; 8 positions match TRBD1. V shed 0 bases and J 0 bases; nucleotides not matched to a gene: 3. The length of the CDR3 is 16 residues. Germline V gene lookup returns CDR1 LGHDT and CDR2 YNNKEL (reference sequence). The DNA of the CDR3 is TGTGCCAGCAGCCAAGACTCAGGGGGCACTAACTATGGCTACACCTTC. Its translation is CASSQDSGGTNYGYTF.

This chain links TRBV19 with TRBJ2-7; 13 bases agree with TRBD2. Germline V CDR1 and CDR2: LNHDA, SQIVND (reference sequence). The CDR3 sequence is 16 residues long. V lost 6 bases, J lost 2 bases, and 7 bases stayed unmatched. The CDR3 DNA is TGTGCCAGTAGCCGACCGGGACTAGCGGGGACCTACGAGCAGTACTTC. Its protein product is CASSRPGLAGTYEQYF.

J is TRBJ2-1 and V is TRBV25-1; 9 bases are shared with TRBD1. Unmatched junction bases numbered 5, after V lost 1 base and J lost 7 bases. In germline, CDR1 is MGHDK, CDR2 SYGVNS. CDR3 length equals 15 residues. CDR3 loop: CASSESGQGRNEQFF. The DNA for the CDR3 is TGTGCCAGCAGTGAATCGGGACAGGGAAGAAATGAGCAGTTCTTC.